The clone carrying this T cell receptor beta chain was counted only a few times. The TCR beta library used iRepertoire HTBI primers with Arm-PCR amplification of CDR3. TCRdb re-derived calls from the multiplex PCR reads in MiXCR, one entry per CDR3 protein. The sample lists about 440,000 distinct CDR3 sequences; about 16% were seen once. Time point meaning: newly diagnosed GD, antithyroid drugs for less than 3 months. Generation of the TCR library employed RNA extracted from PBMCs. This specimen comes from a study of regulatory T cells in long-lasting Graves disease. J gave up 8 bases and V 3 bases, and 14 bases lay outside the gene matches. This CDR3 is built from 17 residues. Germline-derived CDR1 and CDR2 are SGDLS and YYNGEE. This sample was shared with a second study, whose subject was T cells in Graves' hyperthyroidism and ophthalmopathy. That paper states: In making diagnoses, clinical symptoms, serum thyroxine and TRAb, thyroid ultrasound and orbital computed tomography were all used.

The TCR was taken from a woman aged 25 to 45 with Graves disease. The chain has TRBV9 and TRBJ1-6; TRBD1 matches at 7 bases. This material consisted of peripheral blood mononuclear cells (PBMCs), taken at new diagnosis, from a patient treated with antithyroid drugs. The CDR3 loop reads CASSGRQGPAADSPLHF. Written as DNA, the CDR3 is TGTGCCAGCAGCGGAAGACAGGGCCCTGCGGCTGATTCACCCCTCCACTTT.